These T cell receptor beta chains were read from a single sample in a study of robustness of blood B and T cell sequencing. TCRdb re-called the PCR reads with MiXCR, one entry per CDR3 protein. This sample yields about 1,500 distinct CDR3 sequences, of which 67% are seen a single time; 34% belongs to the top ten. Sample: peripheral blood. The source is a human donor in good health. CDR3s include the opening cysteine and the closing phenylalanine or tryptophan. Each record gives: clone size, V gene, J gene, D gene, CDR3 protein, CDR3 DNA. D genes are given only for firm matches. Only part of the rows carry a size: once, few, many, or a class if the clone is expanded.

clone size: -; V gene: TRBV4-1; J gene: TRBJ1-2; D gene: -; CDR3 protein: CASSQGATAGDSQRDYGYTF; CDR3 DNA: TGCGCCAGCAGCCAAGGGGCGACGGCAGGGGATTCTCAAAGGGACTATGGCTACACCTTC
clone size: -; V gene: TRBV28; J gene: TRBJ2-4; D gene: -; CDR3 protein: CASNKGLLTKNIQYF; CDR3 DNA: TGTGCCAGCAATAAGGGGCTTTTGACCAAAAACATTCAGTACTTC
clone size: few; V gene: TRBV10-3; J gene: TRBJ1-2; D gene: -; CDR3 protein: CAIRPGFGGYGYTF; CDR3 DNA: TGTGCCATCAGGCCAGGGTTTGGTGGCTATGGCTACACCTTC
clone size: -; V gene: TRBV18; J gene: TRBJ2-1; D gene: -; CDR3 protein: CASSPGSQGNEQFF; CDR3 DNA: TGTGCCAGCTCACCGGGCAGTCAGGGCAATGAGCAGTTCTTC
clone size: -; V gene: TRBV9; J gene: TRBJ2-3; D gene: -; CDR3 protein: CASSVSGNTDTQYF; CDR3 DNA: TGTGCCAGCAGCGTTAGCGGTAACACAGATACGCAGTATTTT
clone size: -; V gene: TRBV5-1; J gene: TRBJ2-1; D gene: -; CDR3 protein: CASSLADGYNEQFF; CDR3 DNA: TGCGCCAGCAGCTTGGCGGACGGTTACAATGAGCAGTTCTTC
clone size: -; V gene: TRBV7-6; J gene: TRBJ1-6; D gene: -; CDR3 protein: CASSATGRNSPLHF; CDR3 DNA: TGTGCCAGCAGCGCCACAGGGCGTAATTCACCCCTCCACTTT
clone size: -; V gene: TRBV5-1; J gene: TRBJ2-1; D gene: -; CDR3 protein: CASSFTTASTGEQFF; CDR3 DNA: TGCGCCAGCAGCTTTACGACAGCGTCGACGGGTGAGCAGTTCTTC
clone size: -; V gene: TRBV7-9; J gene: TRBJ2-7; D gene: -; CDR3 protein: CASSLDDRLDGYEQYF; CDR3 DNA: TGTGCCAGCAGCTTAGACGACAGATTGGACGGGTACGAGCAGTACTTC
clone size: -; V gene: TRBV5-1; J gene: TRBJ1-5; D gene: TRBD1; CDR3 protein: CASSLDTGGNQPQHF; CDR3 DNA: TGCGCCAGCAGCTTGGACACAGGGGGCAATCAGCCCCAGCATTTT
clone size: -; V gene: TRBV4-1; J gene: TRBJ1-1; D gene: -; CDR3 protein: CASSQALPPGLNTEAFF; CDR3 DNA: TGCGCCAGCAGCCAAGCACTACCCCCGGGGTTGAACACTGAAGCTTTCTTT
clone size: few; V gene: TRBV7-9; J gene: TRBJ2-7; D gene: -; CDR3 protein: CASSRSLEQYF; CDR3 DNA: TGTGCCAGCAGCCGGTCACTCGAGCAGTACTTC
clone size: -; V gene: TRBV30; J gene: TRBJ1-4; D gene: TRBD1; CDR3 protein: CAWSLGQGPMGLFF; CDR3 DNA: TGTGCCTGGAGCCTCGGACAGGGGCCCATGGGACTGTTTTTT
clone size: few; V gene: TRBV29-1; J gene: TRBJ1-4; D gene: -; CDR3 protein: CSVGRGDEKLFF; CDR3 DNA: TGCAGCGTTGGACGGGGGGATGAAAAACTGTTTTTT
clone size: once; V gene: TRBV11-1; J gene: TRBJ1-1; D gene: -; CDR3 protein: CASSLAGRVALGTEAFF; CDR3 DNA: TGTGCCAGCAGCTTAGCAGGAAGGGTCGCGTTAGGCACTGAAGCTTTCTTT
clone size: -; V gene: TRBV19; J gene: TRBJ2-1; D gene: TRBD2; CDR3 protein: CASSITGGRNEQFF; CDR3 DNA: TGTGCCAGTAGTATCACGGGGGGGCGGAATGAGCAGTTCTTC
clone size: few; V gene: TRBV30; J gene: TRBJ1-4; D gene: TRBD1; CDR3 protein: CAWSVLTHTGADGNEKLFF; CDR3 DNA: TGTGCCTGGAGTGTCCTCACACACACAGGGGCCGACGGGAATGAAAAACTGTTTTTT
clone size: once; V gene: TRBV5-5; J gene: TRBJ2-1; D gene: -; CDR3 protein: CASSQGPGPSSYNEQFF; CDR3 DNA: TGTGCCAGCAGCCAGGGGCCAGGTCCTAGCTCCTACAATGAGCAGTTCTTC
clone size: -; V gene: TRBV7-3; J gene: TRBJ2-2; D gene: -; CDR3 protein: CASSATGTVTGELFF; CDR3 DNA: TGTGCCAGCAGCGCAACCGGGACTGTTACCGGGGAGCTGTTTTTT
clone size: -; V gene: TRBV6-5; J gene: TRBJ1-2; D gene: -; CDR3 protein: CASSYSSAYHYGYTF; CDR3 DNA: TGTGCCAGCAGTTACTCGTCGGCCTACCATTATGGCTACACCTTC
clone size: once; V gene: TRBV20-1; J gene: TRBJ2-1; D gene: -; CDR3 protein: CSARDPRGVNEQFF; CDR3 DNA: TGCAGTGCTAGAGATCCGAGGGGAGTCAATGAGCAGTTCTTC